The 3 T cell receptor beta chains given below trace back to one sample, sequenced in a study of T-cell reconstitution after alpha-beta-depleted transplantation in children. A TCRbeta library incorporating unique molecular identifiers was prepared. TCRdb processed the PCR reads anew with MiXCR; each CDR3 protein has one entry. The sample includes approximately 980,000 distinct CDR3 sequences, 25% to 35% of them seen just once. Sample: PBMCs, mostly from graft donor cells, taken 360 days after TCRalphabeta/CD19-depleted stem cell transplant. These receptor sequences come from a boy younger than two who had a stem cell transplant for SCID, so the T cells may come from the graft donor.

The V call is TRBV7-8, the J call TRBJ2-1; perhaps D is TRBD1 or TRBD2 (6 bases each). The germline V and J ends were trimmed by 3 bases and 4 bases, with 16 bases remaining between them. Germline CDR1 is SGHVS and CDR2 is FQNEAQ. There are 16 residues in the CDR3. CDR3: CASSFAGQSSYNEQFF. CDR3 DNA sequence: TGTGCCAGCAGCTTTGCGGGACAAAGCTCATACAATGAGCAGTTCTTC.

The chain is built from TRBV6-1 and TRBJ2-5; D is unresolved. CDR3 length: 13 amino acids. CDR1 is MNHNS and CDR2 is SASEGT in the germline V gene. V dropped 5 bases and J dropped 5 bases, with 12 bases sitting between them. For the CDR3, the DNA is TGTGCCAGCAGTCGGCCGTTTAATGAGACCCAGTACTTC. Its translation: CASSRPFNETQYF.

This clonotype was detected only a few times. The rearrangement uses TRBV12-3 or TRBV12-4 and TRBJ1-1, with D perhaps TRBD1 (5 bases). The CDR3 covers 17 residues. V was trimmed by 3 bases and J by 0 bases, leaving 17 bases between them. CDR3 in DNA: TGTGCCAGCAGTTTGGGGCAAAACGCCCTCATGAACACTGAAGCTTTCTTT. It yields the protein CASSLGQNALMNTEAFF.